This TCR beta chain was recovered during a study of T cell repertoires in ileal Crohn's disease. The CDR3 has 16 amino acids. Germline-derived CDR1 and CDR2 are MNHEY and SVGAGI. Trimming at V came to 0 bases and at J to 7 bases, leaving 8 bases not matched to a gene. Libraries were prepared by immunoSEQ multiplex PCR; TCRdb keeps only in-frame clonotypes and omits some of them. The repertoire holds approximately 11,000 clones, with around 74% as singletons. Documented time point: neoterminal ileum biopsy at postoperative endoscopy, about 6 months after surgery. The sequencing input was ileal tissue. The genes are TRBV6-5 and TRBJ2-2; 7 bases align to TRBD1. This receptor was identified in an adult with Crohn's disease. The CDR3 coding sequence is TGTGCCAGCAGTTACTCGACGGGACAGCAACTCGGGGAGCTGTTTTTT. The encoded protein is CASSYSTGQQLGELFF.